Here is one TCR beta chain with its context. The antigen is unknown. Germline CDR1 is SEHNR and CDR2 is FQNEAQ (reference sequence). The ends were cut back, 5 bases at V and 4 bases at J, with 14 bases in the middle. The CDR3 sequence is 15 residues long. Combining a sample-barcoded 5' primer with a J-beta primer mix, a second PCR ran for about 6 to 11 cycles. Every cDNA molecule bore a tag from a template-switch adaptor containing 12 random nucleotides. Every individual sample yielded 2.5 million or more paired-end reads (each containing CDR3). TCRdb itself ran the 5' RACE reads through MiXCR, one entry per CDR3 protein. The sample carries approximately 780,000 distinct CDR3 sequences, 20% to 30% recorded once. The sample comes from a study of blood T cells in healthy people across ages. Findings of the study overall: It was held that the diversity estimates obtained from one million T cells were underestimates.

These records were also assigned to another study, of T cells of mothers and their children.

The gene calls are TRBV7-9 and TRBJ1-4; D is unclear. The sample comprised blood. The sequence was obtained from a boy between 10 and 17 years old in good health. This CDR3 reads CASSPGMTHNEKLFF. CDR3 in DNA: TGTGCCAGCAGCCCGGGTATGACCCATAATGAAAAACTGTTTTTT.